The 14 T cell receptor beta chains below were found in one sample sequenced in a study of T-cell memory formation after mild COVID-19. A single record per CDR3 protein comes from TCRdb applying MiXCR to the 5' RACE reads. The sample lists 250,000 to 400,000 distinct CDR3 sequences, roughly an eighth occurring once. Sequenced material: PBMCs or a T cell subset sorted from them (not recorded which). These TCRs come from a man between 18 and 35 years old who had mild COVID-19 (a few samples of this study predate the infection). Cell type and time point are not known.

This clonotype showed up just a few times. The gene calls are TRBV7-9 and TRBJ2-1; 10 nucleotides match TRBD1. Trimming took 5 bases from V and 7 from J; bases not matched to a gene: 5. Germline-derived CDR1 and CDR2 are SEHNR and FQNEAQ (reference sequence). This CDR3 has 14 amino acids. DNA for the CDR3: TGTGCCAGCAGCCGACAGGGGGCTAATAATGAGCAGTTCTTC. Amino acid sequence: CASSRQGANNEQFF. Supplemented by reference TRBV7-9 and TRBJ2-1, the full variable domain reads DTGVSQNPRHKITKRGQNVTFRCDPISEHNRLYWYRQTLGQGPEFLTYFQNEAQLEKSRLLSDRFSAERPKGSFSTLEIQRTEQGDSAMYLCASSRQGANNEQFFGPGTRLTVL.

This clonotype was counted only a few times. This sequence joins TRBV6-5 and TRBJ2-2; tentative D call: TRBD2 (6 bases). The V and J ends lost 2 bases and 6 bases respectively, with 7 bases between them. The CDR3 is 13 amino acids. Germline CDR1 MNHEY, CDR2 SVGAGI. CDR3 DNA sequence: TGTGCCAGCAGTTACAGGAGGGCCGGGGAGCTGTTTTTT. It is translated as CASSYRRAGELFF.

The chain carries TRBV6-6 and TRBJ2-3; 8 nucleotides agree with TRBD2. The CDR3 runs 15 residues. CDR1 MNHNY and CDR2 SVGAGI come from the germline V gene (reference sequence). With 6 bases clipped from V and 6 bases from J, the junction kept 11 bases outside the gene matches. CDR3 protein: CASRSRRGALDTQYF. In DNA form, the CDR3 reads TGTGCCAGCAGGTCCCGGCGGGGGGCTTTGGATACGCAGTATTTT.

This clonotype was seen a handful of times. This chain joins TRBV18 and TRBJ1-1; 7 nucleotides align to TRBD1. Germline CDR1 reads KGHSH; CDR2 reads LQKENI. V was clipped by 4 bases and J by 2 bases; unmatched bases: 10. The CDR3 covers 16 residues. This CDR3 is CASSLGTGTANTEAFF. CDR3 nucleotides: TGTGCCAGCTCACTAGGAACCGGGACAGCAAACACTGAAGCTTTCTTT.

This chain links TRBV20-1 with TRBJ2-1; D assignment may be TRBD1 or TRBD2 (6 bases each). Trimming left V 0 bases short and J 5 bases short, with 17 bases between. The CDR3 totals 16 residues. Per germline, CDR1 DFQATT and CDR2 SNEGSKA (reference sequence). CDR3: CSARDTGGYDHNEQFF. CDR3 sequence (DNA): TGCAGTGCTAGAGATACCGGGGGCTACGACCACAATGAGCAGTTCTTC.

This clonotype occurred once. The chain joins TRBV7-2 to TRBJ1-4, with D maybe TRBD1 (5 bases). The CDR3 is made up of 16 amino acids. Germline V gene lookup returns CDR1 SGHTA and CDR2 FQGNSA. V was clipped by 7 bases and J by 0 bases, with 15 bases between them. Here the CDR3 DNA reads TGTGCCAGCACCTACGGGGGAACGGCAACTAATGAAAAACTGTTTTTT. This encodes CASTYGGTATNEKLFF.

J is TRBJ2-3 and V is TRBV5-1, with 7 bases identical to TRBD2. There are 16 residues in the CDR3. J was trimmed by 4 bases and V by 0 bases; bases with no gene match: 8. Germline V gene lookup returns CDR1 SGHRS and CDR2 YFSETQ. The CDR3 here is CASSLDGSRGADTQYF. The CDR3 nucleotides read TGCGCCAGCAGCTTGGATGGCTCCCGGGGGGCAGATACGCAGTATTTT.

This clonotype was seen more than once but under ten times. The chain has TRBV5-6 and TRBJ1-1; the D gene is possibly TRBD1 (5 bases). Trimming cost V 2 bases and J 11 bases, with 16 bases left between them. CDR1 is SGHDT and CDR2 is YYEEEE in the germline V gene. The CDR3 is made up of 13 amino acids. The CDR3 reads CASSLRRGETAFF. DNA for the CDR3: TGTGCCAGCAGCTTACGTCGGGGCGAGACCGCTTTCTTT.

The sample holds a few counts of this clonotype. V usage is TRBV7-9 and J usage is TRBJ1-2, with 7 bases matching TRBD1. CDR1 and CDR2 (germline): SEHNR, FQNEAQ (reference sequence). CDR3 size: 14 residues. The ends lost 3 bases at V and 7 bases at J; junction bases unmatched: 8. This CDR3 reads CASSFQGDRSGYTF. The CDR3 region has the DNA TGTGCCAGCAGCTTTCAGGGGGATCGTTCTGGCTACACCTTC.

The chain employs TRBV2 and TRBJ2-7; D might be TRBD2 (6 bases). There are 12 residues in the CDR3. Germline V gene sequence: CDR1 SNHLY, CDR2 FYNNEI. Trimming took 3 bases from V and 4 from J, leaving 7 bases between them. CDR3 bases: TGTGCCAGCAGTGAGCGGGGTTACGAGCAGTACGTC. Translated, it gives CASSERGYEQYV.

This clonotype was detected many times. The J gene is TRBJ2-1, the V gene TRBV12-3 or TRBV12-4; D possibly corresponds to TRBD2 (6 bases). Trimming stripped 2 bases from V and 5 bases from J, with 13 bases between. This CDR3 has 15 residues. CDR3 DNA sequence: TGTGCCAGCAGTTTAAACACGGGCGGGGACAATGAGCAGTTCTTC. It codes for CASSLNTGGDNEQFF.

The V gene is TRBV20-1, the J gene TRBJ2-1; D perhaps matches TRBD2 (5 bases). Germline-derived CDR1 and CDR2 are DFQATT and SNEGSKA (reference sequence). The germline V and J ends were trimmed by 5 bases and 5 bases, with 7 bases remaining between them. The CDR3 is 11 residues long. CDR3 in DNA: TGCAGTGCTGGGCGGGACAATGAGCAGTTCTTC. Protein: CSAGRDNEQFF.

Here the CDR3 DNA reads TGTGCCAGCAACCCGACAAGGTCGGGCACTGAAGCTTTCTTT. Translation: CASNPTRSGTEAFF. The chain combines TRBV27 with TRBJ1-1, with D unclear. V shed 7 bases and J shed 4 bases, with 16 bases lying between them. The germline CDR1 and CDR2 sequences are MNHEY and SMNVEV (reference sequence). The CDR3 has 14 amino acids.

This clonotype was seen many times. The rearrangement joins TRBV10-3 to TRBJ1-2, with a possible D match to TRBD1 (5 bases). CDR1 is ENHRY and CDR2 is SYGVKD in the germline V gene. The length of the CDR3 is 13 residues. Trimming cost V 9 bases and J 5 bases, with 16 bases left between them. CDR3 sequence: CAMRDGSWYGYTF. CDR3 coding DNA: TGTGCCATGCGGGACGGCAGTTGGTATGGCTACACCTTC.